This T cell receptor beta chain was identified during a study of blood T cells in healthy people across ages. Study details: About one barcoded TCR beta cDNA was captured per two T cells.

This CDR3 contains 13 residues. Germline values: CDR1 DFQATT, CDR2 SNEGSKA (reference sequence). Deletions cut 5 bases from V and 2 bases from J, with 13 bases between. Researchers isolated at least 7 million PBMCs per sample. Regarding the study as a whole: Across the age range, TCR beta diversity per million T cells fell in a roughly linear way.

A note on this clonotype: The target antigen is unknown.

A J-beta primer mix and a sample-barcoded 5' primer were used in a second PCR of about 7 to 12 cycles. TCRdb passed the 5' RACE reads through MiXCR, listing each CDR3 protein once. This table holds approximately 780,000 distinct CDR3 sequences, roughly 25% found once. The same data also went into a second study, on T cells of mothers and their children. That study reports: Added by the second PCR's M1S primer were sample barcodes and 2-4 random nucleotides.

The V call is TRBV20-1, the J call TRBJ2-7; D uncertain. This receptor was obtained from a boy between 10 and 17 years old in good health. The sample taken for sequencing was blood. For the CDR3, the DNA is TGCAGTGCTTTCTACAAACCGCCCTACGAGCAGTACTTC. It is translated as CSAFYKPPYEQYF.